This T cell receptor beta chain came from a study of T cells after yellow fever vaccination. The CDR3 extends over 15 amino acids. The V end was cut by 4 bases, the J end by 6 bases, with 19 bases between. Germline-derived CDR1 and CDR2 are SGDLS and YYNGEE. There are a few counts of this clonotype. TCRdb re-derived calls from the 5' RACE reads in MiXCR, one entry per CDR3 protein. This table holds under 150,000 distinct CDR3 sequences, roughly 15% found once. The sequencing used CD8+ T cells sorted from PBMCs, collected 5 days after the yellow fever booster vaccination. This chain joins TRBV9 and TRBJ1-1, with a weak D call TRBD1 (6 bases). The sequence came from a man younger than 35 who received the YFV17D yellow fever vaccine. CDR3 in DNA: TGTGCCAGCAGCCCCTACGTCGGGGGCATGGCTGAAGCTTTCTTT. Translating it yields CASSPYVGGMAEAFF.